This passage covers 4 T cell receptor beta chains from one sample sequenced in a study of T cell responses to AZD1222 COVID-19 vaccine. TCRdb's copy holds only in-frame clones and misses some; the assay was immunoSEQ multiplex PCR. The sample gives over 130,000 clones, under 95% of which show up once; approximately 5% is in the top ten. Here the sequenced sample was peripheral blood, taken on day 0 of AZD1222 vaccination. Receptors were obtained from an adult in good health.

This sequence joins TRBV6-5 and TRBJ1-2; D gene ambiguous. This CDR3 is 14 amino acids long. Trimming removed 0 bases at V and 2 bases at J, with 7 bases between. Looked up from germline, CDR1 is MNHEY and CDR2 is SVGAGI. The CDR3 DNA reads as TGTGCCAGCAGTTACTCGAGGGAGAACTATGGCTACACCTTC. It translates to CASSYSRENYGYTF.

For the CDR3, the DNA is TGTGCCAGCAGCTTAGCAGGTGCGAACACTGAAGCTTTCTTT. This gives the protein CASSLAGANTEAFF. This rearrangement joins TRBV7-8 to TRBJ1-1; D not certain. Germline V gene lookup returns CDR1 SGHVS and CDR2 FQNEAQ. V lost 0 bases and J 1 base, leaving 6 bases between the germline ends. The CDR3 sequence is 14 residues long.

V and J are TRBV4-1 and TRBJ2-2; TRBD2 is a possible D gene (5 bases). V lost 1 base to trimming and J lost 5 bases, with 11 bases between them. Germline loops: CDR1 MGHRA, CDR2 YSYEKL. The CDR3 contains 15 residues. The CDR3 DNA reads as TGCGCCAGCAGCCAAGCGGGCCGGGGTACCGGGGAGCTGTTTTTT. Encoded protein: CASSQAGRGTGELFF.

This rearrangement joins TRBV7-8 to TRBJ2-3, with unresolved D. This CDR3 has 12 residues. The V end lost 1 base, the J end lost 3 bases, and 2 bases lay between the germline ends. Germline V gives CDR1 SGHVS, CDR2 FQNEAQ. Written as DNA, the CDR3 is TGTGCCAGCAGCTTAGATACAGATACGCAGTATTTT. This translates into CASSLDTDTQYF.